One and the same sample provided the 10 T cell receptor beta chains below, sequenced in a study of cytomegalovirus exposure and HLA in healthy donors. Amplification used 60 Vbeta primers and 13 Jbeta primers. The method was immunoSEQ multiplex PCR; TCRdb's version includes in-frame clones alone and lacks a portion of them. Of some 190,000 clones listed, around 75% are singletons. Specimen: PBMCs. These receptors originate from a female donor in good health and CMV-seronegative.

The CDR3 sequence: CASSLLRSGLAGESDTQYF. DNA of the CDR3: TGTGCCAGCAGCTTACTCCGCTCGGGACTAGCGGGAGAATCAGATACGCAGTATTTT. J is TRBJ2-3 and V is TRBV7-3; 14 positions match TRBD2. This CDR3 contains 19 residues. Losses at the gene ends were 2 bases for V and 4 bases for J; bases not matched to a gene: 11. The V gene's germline CDR1 is SGHTA and CDR2 FQGTGA.

The chain uses TRBV5-1 and TRBJ1-3; the match to TRBD1 covers 10 bases. From germline, CDR1 is SGHRS and CDR2 YFSETQ. V was clipped by 3 bases and J by 0 bases; unmatched bases: 6. This CDR3 comprises 17 residues. The CDR3 DNA is TGCGCCAGCAGCTCCTGGACAGGGGGAGCCTCTGGAAACACCATATATTTT. Protein product: CASSSWTGGASGNTIYF.

The chain employs TRBV5-6 and TRBJ1-2; D not resolved. The V gene lost 1 base and the J gene lost 6 bases, with 7 bases spanning the gap. Germline CDR1 is SGHDT and CDR2 is YYEEEE. CDR3 size: 12 residues. The CDR3 loop is CASSLSLDGYTF. CDR3 bases: TGTGCCAGCAGCTTGTCGCTAGATGGCTACACCTTC. Variable domain in full (rest from reference TRBV5-6 and TRBJ1-2): DAGVTQSPTHLIKTRGQQVTLRCSPKSGHDTVSWYQQALGQGPQFIFQYYEEEERQRGNFPDRFSGHQFPNYSSELNVNALLLGDSALYLCASSLSLDGYTFGSGTRLTVV.

This clone was observed a few times. The chain links TRBV5-1 to TRBJ2-7; TRBD1 is a possible D gene (6 bases). Trimming removed 3 bases at V and 2 bases at J, with 12 bases between. The CDR3 totals 14 residues. The germline gives CDR1 SGHRS, CDR2 YFSETQ. CDR3 protein: CASSWQGTTYEQYF. Written as DNA, the CDR3 is TGCGCCAGCAGCTGGCAGGGGACGACCTACGAGCAGTACTTC.

The chain joins TRBV15 to TRBJ1-1, with a weak D call TRBD1 (5 bases). The V end was cut by 7 bases, the J end by 5 bases, with 23 bases between. CDR1 is LNHNV and CDR2 is YYDKDF in the germline V gene (reference sequence). The CDR3 consists of 16 residues. CDR3 nucleotide sequence: TGTGCCACCACCCCGAGAGCGCACGGCGGGGGGACTGAAGCTTTCTTT. Translated, it gives CATTPRAHGGGTEAFF.

The sample holds one count of this clone. This chain links TRBV6-1 with TRBJ2-5, with D maybe TRBD2 (6 bases). Trimming removed 1 base from V and 5 bases from J, with 14 bases in between. Germline V gene lookup returns CDR1 MNHNS and CDR2 SASEGT. The CDR3 is 15 residues long. CDR3 residues: CASSEGTTEAETQYF. The CDR3 DNA is TGTGCCAGCAGTGAAGGGACTACCGAAGCGGAGACCCAGTACTTC.

This rearrangement joins TRBV6-1 to TRBJ2-7, with 10 bases identical to TRBD1. The CDR3 extends over 14 amino acids. Germline CDR1 is MNHNS and CDR2 is SASEGT. The V segment lost 7 bases and the J segment 4 bases; nucleotides outside the gene matches: 7. Here the CDR3 DNA reads TGTGCCAGCATCCTCCAGGGACAGGGGTACGAGCAGTACTTC. Protein sequence: CASILQGQGYEQYF.

The genes are TRBV9 and TRBJ2-5, with 15 bases fitting TRBD2. J was trimmed by 5 bases and V by 3 bases; bases with no gene match: 5. The germline CDR1 and CDR2 sequences are SGDLS and YYNGEE. This CDR3 is 16 amino acids long. CDR3 amino acids: CASSGGLAGGRETQYF. CDR3 in DNA: TGTGCCAGCAGCGGAGGACTAGCGGGGGGGAGGGAGACCCAGTACTTC.

This clone was recorded once. V and J are TRBV6-5 and TRBJ2-3, with 7 nucleotides matching TRBD1. Unmatched junction bases numbered 6, after V lost 2 bases and J lost 4 bases. Germline lookup yields CDR1 MNHEY and CDR2 SVGAGI. The CDR3 runs to 15 residues. CDR3 nucleotides: TGTGCCAGCAGTTACCTAAGCACAGGGGCAGATACGCAGTATTTT. It translates to CASSYLSTGADTQYF.

The sample holds a few counts of this clone. The chain carries TRBV5-4 and TRBJ1-1; TRBD1 might be the D (5 bases). This CDR3 is built from 13 residues. Trimming took 4 bases from V and 1 from J, leaving 8 bases between them. Per the germline V gene, CDR1 is SGHNT and CDR2 is YYREEE (reference sequence). The CDR3: CASSRDRNTEAFF. The CDR3 DNA follows: TGTGCCAGCAGCCGCGACAGGAACACTGAAGCTTTCTTT.